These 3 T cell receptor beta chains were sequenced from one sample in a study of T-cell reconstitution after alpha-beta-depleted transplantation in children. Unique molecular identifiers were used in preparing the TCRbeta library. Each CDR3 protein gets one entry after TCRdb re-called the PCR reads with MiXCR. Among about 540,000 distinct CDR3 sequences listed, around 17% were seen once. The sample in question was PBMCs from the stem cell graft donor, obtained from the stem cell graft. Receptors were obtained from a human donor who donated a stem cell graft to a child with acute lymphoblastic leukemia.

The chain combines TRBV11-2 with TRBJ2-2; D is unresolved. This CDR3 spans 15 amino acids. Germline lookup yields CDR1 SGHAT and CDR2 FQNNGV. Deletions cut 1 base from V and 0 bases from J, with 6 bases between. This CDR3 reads CASSLAGPNTGELFF. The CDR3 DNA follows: TGTGCCAGCAGCTTAGCCGGACCGAACACCGGGGAGCTGTTTTTT.

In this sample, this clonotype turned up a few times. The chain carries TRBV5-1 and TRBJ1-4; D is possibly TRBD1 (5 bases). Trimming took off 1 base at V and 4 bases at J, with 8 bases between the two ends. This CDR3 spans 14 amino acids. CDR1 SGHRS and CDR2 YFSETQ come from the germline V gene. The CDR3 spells CASSLWGGNEKLFF. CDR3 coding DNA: TGCGCCAGCAGCTTGTGGGGGGGTAATGAAAAACTGTTTTTT.

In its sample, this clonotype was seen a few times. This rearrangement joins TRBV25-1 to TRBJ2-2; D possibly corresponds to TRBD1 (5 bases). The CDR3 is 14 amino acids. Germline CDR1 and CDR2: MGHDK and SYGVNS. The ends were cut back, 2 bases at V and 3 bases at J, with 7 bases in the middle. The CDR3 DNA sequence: TGTGCCAGCAGTGAACAGGGCTACACCGGGGAGCTGTTTTTT. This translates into CASSEQGYTGELFF.